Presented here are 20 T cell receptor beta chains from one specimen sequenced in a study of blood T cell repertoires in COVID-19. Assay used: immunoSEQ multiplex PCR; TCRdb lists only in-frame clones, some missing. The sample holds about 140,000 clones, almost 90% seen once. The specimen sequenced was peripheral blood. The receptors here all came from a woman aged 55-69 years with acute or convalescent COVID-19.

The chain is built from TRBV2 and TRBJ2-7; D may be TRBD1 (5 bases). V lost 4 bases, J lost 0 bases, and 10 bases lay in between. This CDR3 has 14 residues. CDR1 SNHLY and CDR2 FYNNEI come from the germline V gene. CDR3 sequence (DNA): TGTGCCAGCAGTGGGCAGGGAAGCTCCTACGAGCAGTACTTC. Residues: CASSGQGSSYEQYF.

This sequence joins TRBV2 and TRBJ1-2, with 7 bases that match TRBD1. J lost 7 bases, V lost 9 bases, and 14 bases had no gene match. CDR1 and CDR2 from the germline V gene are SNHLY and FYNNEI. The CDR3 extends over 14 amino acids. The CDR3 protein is CASRWDSEISGYTF. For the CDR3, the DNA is TGTGCCAGTCGGTGGGACAGCGAAATCTCTGGCTACACCTTC.

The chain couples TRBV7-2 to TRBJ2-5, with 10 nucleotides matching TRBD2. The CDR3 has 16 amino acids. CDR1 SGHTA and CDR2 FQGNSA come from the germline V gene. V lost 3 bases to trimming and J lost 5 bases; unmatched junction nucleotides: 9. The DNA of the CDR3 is TGTGCCAGCAGCTTTCAAGCGGGGGGGTCCACCGAGACCCAGTACTTC. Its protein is CASSFQAGGSTETQYF.

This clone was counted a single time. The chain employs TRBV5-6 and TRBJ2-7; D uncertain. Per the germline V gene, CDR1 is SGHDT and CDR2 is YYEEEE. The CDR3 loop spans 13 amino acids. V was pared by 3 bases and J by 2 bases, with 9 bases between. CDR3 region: CASSYLSPYEQYF. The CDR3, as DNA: TGTGCCAGCAGCTACTTGTCACCCTACGAGCAGTACTTC. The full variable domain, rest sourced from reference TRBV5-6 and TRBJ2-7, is DAGVTQSPTHLIKTRGQQVTLRCSPKSGHDTVSWYQQALGQGPQFIFQYYEEEERQRGNFPDRFSGHQFPNYSSELNVNALLLGDSALYLCASSYLSPYEQYFGPGTRLTVT.

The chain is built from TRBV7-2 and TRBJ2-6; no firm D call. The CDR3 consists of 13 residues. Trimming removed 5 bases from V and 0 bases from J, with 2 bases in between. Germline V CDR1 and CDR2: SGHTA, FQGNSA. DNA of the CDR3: TGTGCCAGCAGCCACTCTGGGGCCAACGTCCTGACTTTC. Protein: CASSHSGANVLTF.

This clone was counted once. CDR3 region: CASRQTGTVSGANVLTF. CDR3 DNA: TGTGCCAGCCGACAGACCGGGACAGTTTCTGGGGCCAACGTCCTGACTTTC. This chain uses TRBV14 with TRBJ2-6; 7 bases fit TRBD1. This CDR3 is built from 17 residues. J was trimmed by 1 base and V by 8 bases; bases with no gene match: 11. From germline, CDR1 is SGHDN and CDR2 FVKESK.

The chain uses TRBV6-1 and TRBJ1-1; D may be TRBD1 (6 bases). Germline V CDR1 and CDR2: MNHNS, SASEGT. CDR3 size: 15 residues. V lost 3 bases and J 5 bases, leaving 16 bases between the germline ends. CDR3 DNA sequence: TGTGCCAGCAGTGATATGGCGACAGGACTGACTGAAGCTTTCTTT. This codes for CASSDMATGLTEAFF.

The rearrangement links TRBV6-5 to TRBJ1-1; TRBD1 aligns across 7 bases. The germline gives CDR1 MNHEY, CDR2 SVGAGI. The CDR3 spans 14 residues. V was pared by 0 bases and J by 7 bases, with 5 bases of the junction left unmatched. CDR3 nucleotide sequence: TGTGCCAGCAGTTACTCCAATCCAGGGGGTGAAGCTTTCTTT. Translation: CASSYSNPGGEAFF.

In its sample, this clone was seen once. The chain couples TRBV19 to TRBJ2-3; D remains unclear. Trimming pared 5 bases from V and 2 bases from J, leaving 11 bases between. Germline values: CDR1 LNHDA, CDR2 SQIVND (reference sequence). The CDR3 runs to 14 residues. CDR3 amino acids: CASSQAGDTDTQYF. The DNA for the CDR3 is TGTGCCAGTAGTCAGGCTGGTGACACAGATACGCAGTATTTT.

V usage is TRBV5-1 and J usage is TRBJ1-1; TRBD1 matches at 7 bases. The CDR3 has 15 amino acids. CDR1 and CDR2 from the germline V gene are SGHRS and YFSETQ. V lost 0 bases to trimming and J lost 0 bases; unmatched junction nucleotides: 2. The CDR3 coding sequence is TGCGCCAGCAGCTTGGGTGACAGGGTGAACACTGAAGCTTTCTTT. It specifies CASSLGDRVNTEAFF.

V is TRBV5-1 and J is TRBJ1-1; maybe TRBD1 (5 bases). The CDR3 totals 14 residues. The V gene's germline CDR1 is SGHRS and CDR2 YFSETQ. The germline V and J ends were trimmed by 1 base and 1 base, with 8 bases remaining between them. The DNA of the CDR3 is TGCGCCAGCAGCTTGTCAGGACAGAACACTGAAGCTTTCTTT. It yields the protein CASSLSGQNTEAFF.

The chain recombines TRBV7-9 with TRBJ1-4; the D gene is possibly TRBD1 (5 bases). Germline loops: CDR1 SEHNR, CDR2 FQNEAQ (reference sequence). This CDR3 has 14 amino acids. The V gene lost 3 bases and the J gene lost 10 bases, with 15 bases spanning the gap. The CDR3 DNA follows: TGTGCCAGCAGCTTCAACCTCCAGGGAGGAAAACTGTTTTTT. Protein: CASSFNLQGGKLFF. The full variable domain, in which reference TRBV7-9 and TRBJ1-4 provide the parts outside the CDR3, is DTGVSQNPRHKITKRGQNVTFRCDPISEHNRLYWYRQTLGQGPEFLTYFQNEAQLEKSRLLSDRFSAERPKGSFSTLEIQRTEQGDSAMYLCASSFNLQGGKLFFGSGTQLSVL.

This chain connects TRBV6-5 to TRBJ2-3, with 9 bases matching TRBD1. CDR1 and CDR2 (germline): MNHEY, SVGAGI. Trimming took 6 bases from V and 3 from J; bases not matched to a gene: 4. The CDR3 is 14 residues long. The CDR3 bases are TGTGCCAGCAGCGTGGGACAGGGAACAGATACGCAGTATTTT. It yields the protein CASSVGQGTDTQYF.

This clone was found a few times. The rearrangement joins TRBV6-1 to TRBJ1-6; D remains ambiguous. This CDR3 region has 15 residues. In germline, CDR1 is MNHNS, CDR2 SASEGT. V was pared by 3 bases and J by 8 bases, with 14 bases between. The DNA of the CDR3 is TGTGCCAGCAGTGATAGGGATGGGAGATATTCACCCCTCCACTTT. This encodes CASSDRDGRYSPLHF.

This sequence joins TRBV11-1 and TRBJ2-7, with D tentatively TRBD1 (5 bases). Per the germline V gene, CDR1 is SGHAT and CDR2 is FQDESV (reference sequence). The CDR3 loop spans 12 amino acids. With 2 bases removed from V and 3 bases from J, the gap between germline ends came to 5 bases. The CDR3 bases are TGTGCCAGCAGCTTAACAGGCTACGAGCAGTACTTC. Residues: CASSLTGYEQYF.

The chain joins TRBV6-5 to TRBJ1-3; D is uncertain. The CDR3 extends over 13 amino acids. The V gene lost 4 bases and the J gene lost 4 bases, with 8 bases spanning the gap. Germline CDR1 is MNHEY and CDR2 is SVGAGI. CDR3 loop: CASSSPGGNTIYF. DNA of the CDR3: TGTGCCAGCAGTTCTCCGGGGGGAAACACCATATATTTT.

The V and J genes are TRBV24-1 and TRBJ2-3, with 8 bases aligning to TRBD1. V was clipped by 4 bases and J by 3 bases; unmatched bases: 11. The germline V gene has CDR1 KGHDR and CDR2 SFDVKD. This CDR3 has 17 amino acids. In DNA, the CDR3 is TGTGCCACCAGTGAGAGCAGGACAGGGAGCGGGACAGATACGCAGTATTTT. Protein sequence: CATSESRTGSGTDTQYF.

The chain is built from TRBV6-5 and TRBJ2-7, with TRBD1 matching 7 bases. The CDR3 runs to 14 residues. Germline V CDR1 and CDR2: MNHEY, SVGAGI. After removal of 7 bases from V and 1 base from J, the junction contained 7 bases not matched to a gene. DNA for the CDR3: TGTGCCAGCACCGCAGGGGGATCGTCCTACGAGCAGTACTTC. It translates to CASTAGGSSYEQYF.

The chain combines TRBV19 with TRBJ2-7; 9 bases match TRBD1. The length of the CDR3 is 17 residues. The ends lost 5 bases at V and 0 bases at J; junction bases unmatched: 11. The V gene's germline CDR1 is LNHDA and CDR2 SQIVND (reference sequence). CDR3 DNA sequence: TGTGCCAGTAGTTCCGGCTTAGGACAGGGGAACTCCTACGAGCAGTACTTC. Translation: CASSSGLGQGNSYEQYF.

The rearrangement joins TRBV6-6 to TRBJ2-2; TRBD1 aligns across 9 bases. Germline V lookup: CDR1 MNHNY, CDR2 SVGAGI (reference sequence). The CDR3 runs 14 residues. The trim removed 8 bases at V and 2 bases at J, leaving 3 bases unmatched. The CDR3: CASWDRENTGELFF. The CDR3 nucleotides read TGTGCCAGCTGGGACAGGGAAAACACCGGGGAGCTGTTTTTT.